This T cell receptor (beta chain) was documented in a study of cytomegalovirus exposure and HLA in healthy donors. The CDR3 consists of 14 residues. The J segment lost 5 bases and the V segment lost 5 bases, leaving 7 bases of the junction unmatched. Germline V gives CDR1 LNHDA, CDR2 SQIVND (reference sequence). Healthy bone marrow donors formed the donor group. The PCR had 60 Vbeta and 13 Jbeta primers. The table came from immunoSEQ multiplex PCR; TCRdb's copy has only in-frame clones and leaves some out. This sample yields 200,000 to 250,000 clones, of which about 74% are seen a single time; roughly 1.9% belongs to the top ten.

The chain carries TRBV19 and TRBJ2-7; 9 nucleotides line up with TRBD2. The sequenced sample consisted of PBMCs. The sequence was collected from a woman in her twenties or thirties in good health and CMV-seronegative. The chain's CDR3 is CASSPASGVNEQYF. Written as DNA, the CDR3 is TGTGCCAGTAGTCCCGCTAGCGGGGTTAACGAGCAGTACTTC.